This TCR beta chain appears in the sequencing data of a study of cytomegalovirus exposure and HLA in healthy donors. Germline V gives CDR1 SGHNT, CDR2 YYREEE (reference sequence). V dropped 0 bases and J dropped 0 bases, with 9 bases sitting between them. The CDR3 spans 15 residues. PCR amplification relied on 60 Vbeta primers (plus 13 Jbeta primers). Some clones are missing from TCRdb's copy, which holds only in-frame ones; the method was immunoSEQ multiplex PCR. There are fewer than 180,000 clones in the sample; 70% to 80% occur only once, and roughly 3.6% lies in the top ten. For this clone: As yet, its antigen is unknown.

Notes on the study in general: TCR beta V- and J-gene trimming, according to a later analysis, was linked to a missense DCLRE1C variant. The authors assumed roughly uniform sequencing depth across donors for presence/absence analyses. Most TCR sequences were seen very rarely across donors, but some public TCRs occurred in many. Available immune exposure information was restricted to CMV serostatus only.

The chain has TRBV5-4 and TRBJ1-1; D is ambiguous. This clonotype was sampled from a human donor in good health. Specimen: PBMCs. The CDR3 DNA sequence: TGTGCCAGCAGCTTGGACAGCAGTTTGAACACTGAAGCTTTCTTT. Protein: CASSLDSSLNTEAFF.